This T cell receptor beta chain was profiled in a study of T cells after yellow fever vaccination. Making TCR cDNA involved 5'RACE template switching, which added UMIs and a universal primer site. A single record per CDR3 protein comes from TCRdb applying MiXCR to the 5' RACE reads. This sample has around 310,000 distinct CDR3 sequences; approximately 4.3% occur once, and the top ten carry 15% to 20%. Germline CDR1 is SGHKS and CDR2 is YYEKEE (reference sequence). Trimming removed 0 bases from V and 7 bases from J, with 10 bases in between. This CDR3 has 13 residues. General study results and limits: Contaminating bulk clonotypes could be abundant in FACS-sorted repertoires. The booster response re-showed most primary clones: around 96% CD4, around 87% CD8.

This clonotype was seen a few times. Its antigen is unidentified. This TCR came from a man aged 18 to 35 who received the YFV17D yellow fever vaccine. The specimen comprised PBMCs, sampled 15 days after the yellow fever booster vaccination. The chain couples TRBV5-5 to TRBJ1-1; D gene unclear. The CDR3 bases are TGTGCCAGCAGCTTGGAGCTCCGGGGTGAAGCTTTCTTT. Its protein is CASSLELRGEAFF.